In its sample, the clone carrying this T cell receptor beta chain was seen once. Antigen specificity is unknown. V lost 12 bases, J lost 4 bases, and 7 bases stayed unmatched. The CDR3 length is 12 residues. Germline-derived CDR1 and CDR2 are KGHDR and SFDVKD. Specified treatment: some 19 received Ad26.COV2.S at low or high dose, single or two shots; several received placebo; per-sample allocation not given. Repertoires come from day 63 after the first vaccine or placebo injection. As its vector, the vaccine had Ad26, which expressed Wuhan-strain SARS-CoV-2 spike. Clones were sequenced by immunoSEQ multiplex PCR, and TCRdb holds only the in-frame ones, with some missing. The data show hundreds of thousands of clones, roughly 90% seen once. These data are taken from a study of Ad26.COV2.S vaccination and SARS-CoV-2 variants. The study's findings and limits: Vaccinated and placebo-treated recipients had similar non-spike TCR breadth. Compared with placebo recipients, vaccine recipients had higher spike-specific TCR breadth.

The specimen was peripheral blood, collected in a trial of Ad26.COV2.S vaccine versus placebo. This TCR was sampled from a person between 18 and 60 years old who received the Ad26.COV2.S COVID-19 vaccine or a placebo. The chain has TRBV24-1 and TRBJ2-5; 7 bases align to TRBD1. This chain's CDR3 is CAPSTGPETQYF. CDR3 DNA: TGTGCCCCCTCGACAGGGCCAGAGACCCAGTACTTC.